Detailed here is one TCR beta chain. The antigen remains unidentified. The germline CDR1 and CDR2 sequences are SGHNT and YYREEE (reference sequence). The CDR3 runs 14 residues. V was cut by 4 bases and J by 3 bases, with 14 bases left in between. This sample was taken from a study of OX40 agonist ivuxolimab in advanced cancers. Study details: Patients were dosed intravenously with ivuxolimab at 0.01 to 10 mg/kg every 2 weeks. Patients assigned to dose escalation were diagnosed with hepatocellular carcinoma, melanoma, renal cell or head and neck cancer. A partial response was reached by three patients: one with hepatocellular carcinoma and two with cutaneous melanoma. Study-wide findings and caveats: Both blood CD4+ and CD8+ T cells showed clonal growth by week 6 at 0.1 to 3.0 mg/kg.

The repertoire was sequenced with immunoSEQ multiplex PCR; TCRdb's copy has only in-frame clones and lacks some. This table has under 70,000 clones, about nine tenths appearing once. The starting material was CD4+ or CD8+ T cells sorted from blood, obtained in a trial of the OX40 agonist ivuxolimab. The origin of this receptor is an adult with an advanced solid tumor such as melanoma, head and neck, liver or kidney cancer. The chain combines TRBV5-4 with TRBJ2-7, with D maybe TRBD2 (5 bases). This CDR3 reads CASSLGLGNYEQYF. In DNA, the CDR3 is TGTGCCAGCAGCCTCGGCCTCGGGAACTACGAGCAGTACTTC.